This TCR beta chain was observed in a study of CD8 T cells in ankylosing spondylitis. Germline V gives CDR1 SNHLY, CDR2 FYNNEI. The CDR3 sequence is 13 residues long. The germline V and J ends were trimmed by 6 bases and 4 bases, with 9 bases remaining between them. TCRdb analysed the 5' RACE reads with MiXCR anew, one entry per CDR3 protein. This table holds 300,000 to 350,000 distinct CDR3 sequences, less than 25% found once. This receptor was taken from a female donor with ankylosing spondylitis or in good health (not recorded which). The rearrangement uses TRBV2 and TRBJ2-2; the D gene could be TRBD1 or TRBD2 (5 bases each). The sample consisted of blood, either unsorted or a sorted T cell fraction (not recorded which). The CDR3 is CASRGVITGELFF. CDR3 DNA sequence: TGTGCCAGCAGGGGGGTAATCACCGGGGAGCTGTTTTTT.